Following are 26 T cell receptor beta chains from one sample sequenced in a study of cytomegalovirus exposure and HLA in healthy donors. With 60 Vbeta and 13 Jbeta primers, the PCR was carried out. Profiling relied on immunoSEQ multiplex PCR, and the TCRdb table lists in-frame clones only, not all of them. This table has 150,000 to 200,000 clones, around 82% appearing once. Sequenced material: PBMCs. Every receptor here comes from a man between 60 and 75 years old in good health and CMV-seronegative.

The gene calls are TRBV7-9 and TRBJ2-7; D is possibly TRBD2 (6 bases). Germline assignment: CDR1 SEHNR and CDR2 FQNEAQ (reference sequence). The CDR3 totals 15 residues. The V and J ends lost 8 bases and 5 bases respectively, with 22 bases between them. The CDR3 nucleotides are TGTGCCAGCGCAACCGGGACTCCTTTTTACAACGAGCAGTACTTC. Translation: CASATGTPFYNEQYF.

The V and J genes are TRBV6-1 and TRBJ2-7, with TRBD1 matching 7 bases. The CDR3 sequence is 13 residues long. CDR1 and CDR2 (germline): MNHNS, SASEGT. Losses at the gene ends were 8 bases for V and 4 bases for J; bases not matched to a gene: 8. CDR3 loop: CASEDRRSYEQYF. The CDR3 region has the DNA TGTGCCAGCGAGGACAGGCGGAGTTACGAGCAGTACTTC.

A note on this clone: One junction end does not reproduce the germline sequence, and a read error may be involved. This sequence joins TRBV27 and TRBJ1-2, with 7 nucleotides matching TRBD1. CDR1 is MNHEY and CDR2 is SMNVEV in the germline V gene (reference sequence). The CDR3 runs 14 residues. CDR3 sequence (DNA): TGTGCCAGCACTGGGACAGCTGCTAACTATGGCTACCCCTTC. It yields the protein CASTGTAANYGYPF.

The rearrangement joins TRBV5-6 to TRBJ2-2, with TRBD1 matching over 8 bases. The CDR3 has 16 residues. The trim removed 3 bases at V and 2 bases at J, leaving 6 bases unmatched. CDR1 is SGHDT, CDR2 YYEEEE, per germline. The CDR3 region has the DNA TGTGCCAGCAGCTCCCGGGACAGGAGAAACACCGGGGAGCTGTTTTTT. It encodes CASSSRDRRNTGELFF.

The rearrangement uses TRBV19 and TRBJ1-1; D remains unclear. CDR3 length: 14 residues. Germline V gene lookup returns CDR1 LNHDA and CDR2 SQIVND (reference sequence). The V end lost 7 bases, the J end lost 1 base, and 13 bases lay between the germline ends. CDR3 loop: CASNSGWTNTEAFF. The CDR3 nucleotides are TGTGCCAGTAATAGCGGGTGGACGAACACTGAAGCTTTCTTT.

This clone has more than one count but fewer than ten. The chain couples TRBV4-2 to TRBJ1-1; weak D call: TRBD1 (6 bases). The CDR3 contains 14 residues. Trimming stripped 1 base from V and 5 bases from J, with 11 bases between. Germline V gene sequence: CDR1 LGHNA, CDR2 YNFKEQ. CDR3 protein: CASSQGTAWTEAFF. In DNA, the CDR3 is TGTGCCAGCAGCCAAGGGACAGCATGGACTGAAGCTTTCTTT.

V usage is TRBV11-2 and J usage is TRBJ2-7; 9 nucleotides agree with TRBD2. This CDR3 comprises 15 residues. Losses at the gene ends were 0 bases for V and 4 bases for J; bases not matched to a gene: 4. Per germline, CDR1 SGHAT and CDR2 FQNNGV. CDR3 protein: CASSLDIAGAYEQYF. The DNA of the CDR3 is TGTGCCAGCAGCTTAGACATAGCGGGAGCGTACGAGCAGTACTTC.

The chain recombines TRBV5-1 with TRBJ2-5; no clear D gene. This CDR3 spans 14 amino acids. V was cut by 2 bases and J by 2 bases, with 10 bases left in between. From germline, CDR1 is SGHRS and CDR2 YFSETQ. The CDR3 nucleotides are TGCGCCAGCAGCTTCTTTCACTTACAAGAGACCCAGTACTTC. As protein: CASSFFHLQETQYF. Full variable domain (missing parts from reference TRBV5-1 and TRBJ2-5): KAGVTQTPRYLIKTRGQQVTLSCSPISGHRSVSWYQQTPGQGLQFLFEYFSETQRNKGNFPGRFSGRQFSNSRSEMNVSTLELGDSALYLCASSFFHLQETQYFGPGTRLLVL.

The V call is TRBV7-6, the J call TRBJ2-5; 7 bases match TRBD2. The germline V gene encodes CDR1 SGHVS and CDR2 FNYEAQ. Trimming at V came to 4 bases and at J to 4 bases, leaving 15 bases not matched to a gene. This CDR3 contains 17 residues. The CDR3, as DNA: TGTGCCAGCAGCTATCAAACTAGCGCCTACCTTAGAGAGACCCAGTACTTC. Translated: CASSYQTSAYLRETQYF.

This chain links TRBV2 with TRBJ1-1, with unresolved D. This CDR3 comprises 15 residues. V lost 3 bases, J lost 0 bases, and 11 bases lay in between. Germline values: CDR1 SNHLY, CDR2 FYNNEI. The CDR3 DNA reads TGTGCCAGCAGTGAGGCCAGGACTATGAACACTGAAGCTTTCTTT. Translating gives CASSEARTMNTEAFF.

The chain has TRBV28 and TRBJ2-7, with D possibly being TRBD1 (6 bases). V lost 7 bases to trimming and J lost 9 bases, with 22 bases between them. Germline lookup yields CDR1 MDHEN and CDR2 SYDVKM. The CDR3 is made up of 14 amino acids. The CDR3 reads CASIKSGQTLRQYF. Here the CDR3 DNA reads TGTGCCAGCATCAAGAGCGGACAGACCTTACGGCAGTACTTC.

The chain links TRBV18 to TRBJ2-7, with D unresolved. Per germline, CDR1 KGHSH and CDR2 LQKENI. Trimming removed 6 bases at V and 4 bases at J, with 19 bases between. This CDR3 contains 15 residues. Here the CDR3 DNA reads TGTGCCAGCTCCCCCGCCGAGAGGAGCTTGTACGAGCAGTACTTC. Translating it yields CASSPAERSLYEQYF.

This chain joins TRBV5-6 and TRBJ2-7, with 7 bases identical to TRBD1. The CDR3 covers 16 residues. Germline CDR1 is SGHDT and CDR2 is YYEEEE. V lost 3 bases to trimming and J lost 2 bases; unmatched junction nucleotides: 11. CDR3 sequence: CASSSLQGKAAYEQYF. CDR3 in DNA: TGTGCCAGCAGCTCATTACAGGGGAAAGCGGCCTACGAGCAGTACTTC.

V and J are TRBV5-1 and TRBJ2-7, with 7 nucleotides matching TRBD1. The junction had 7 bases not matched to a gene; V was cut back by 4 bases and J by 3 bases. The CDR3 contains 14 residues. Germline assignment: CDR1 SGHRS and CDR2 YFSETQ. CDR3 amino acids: CASSRGTANYEQYF. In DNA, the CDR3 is TGCGCCAGCAGCCGAGGGACAGCGAACTACGAGCAGTACTTC.

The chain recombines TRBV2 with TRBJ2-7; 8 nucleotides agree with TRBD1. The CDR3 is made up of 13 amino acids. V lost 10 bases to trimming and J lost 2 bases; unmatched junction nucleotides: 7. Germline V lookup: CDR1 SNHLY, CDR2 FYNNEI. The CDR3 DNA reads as TGTGCCACGAAGACAGGGGCAGCCTACGAGCAGTACTTC. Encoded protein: CATKTGAAYEQYF.

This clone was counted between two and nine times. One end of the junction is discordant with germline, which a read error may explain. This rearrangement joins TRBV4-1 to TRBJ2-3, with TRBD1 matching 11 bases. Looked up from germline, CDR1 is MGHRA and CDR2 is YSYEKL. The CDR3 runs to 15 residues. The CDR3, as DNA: TGTGCCAGCAGCCAAGATTTGGACGGGACAGGGGGACAGTATTTT. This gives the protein CASSQDLDGTGGQYF.

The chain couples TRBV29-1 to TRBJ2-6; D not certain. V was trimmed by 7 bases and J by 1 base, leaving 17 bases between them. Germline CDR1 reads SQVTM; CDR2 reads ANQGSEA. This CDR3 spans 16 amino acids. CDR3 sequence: CSAEAADSSGANVLTF. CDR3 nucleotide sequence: TGCAGCGCCGAGGCGGCAGACTCATCTGGGGCCAACGTCCTGACTTTC.

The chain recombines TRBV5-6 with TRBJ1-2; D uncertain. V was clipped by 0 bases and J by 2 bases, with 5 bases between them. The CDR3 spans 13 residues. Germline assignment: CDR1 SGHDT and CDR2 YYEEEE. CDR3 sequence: CASSLGENYGYTF. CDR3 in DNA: TGTGCCAGCAGCTTGGGGGAGAACTATGGCTACACCTTC.

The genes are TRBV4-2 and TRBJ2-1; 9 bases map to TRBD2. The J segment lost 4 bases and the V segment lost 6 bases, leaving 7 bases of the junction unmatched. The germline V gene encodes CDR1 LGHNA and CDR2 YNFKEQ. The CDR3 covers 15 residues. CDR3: CASRPAGGQYNEQFF. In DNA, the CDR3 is TGTGCCAGCAGACCAGCGGGGGGCCAATACAATGAGCAGTTCTTC.

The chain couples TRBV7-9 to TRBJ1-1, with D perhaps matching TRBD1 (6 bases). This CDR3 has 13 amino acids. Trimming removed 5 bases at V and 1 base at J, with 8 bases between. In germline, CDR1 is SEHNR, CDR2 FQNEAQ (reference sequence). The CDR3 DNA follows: TGTGCCAGCAGCCGGGGACAGAACACTGAAGCTTTCTTT. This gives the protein CASSRGQNTEAFF.

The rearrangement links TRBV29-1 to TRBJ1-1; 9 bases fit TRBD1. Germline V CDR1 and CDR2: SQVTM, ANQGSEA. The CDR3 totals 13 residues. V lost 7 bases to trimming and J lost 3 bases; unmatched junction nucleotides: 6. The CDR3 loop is CSGAQGADTEAFF. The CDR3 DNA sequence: TGCAGCGGTGCACAGGGGGCGGACACTGAAGCTTTCTTT.

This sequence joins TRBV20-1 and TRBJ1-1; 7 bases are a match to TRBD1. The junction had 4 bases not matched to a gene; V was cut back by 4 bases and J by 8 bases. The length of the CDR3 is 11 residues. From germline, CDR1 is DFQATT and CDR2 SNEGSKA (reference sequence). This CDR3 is CSAKETGEAFF. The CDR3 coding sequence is TGCAGTGCTAAGGAGACAGGGGAAGCTTTCTTT.

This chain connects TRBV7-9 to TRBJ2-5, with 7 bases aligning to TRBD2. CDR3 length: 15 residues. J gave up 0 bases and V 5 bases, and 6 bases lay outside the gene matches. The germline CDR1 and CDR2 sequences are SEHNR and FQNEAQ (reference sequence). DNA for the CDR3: TGTGCCAGCAGCGCCAGCGGGGTCTACCAAGAGACCCAGTACTTC. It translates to CASSASGVYQETQYF.

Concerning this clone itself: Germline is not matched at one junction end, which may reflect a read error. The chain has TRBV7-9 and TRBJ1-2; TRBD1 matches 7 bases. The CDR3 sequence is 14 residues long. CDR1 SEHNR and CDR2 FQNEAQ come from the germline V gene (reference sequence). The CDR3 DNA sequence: TGTGCCAGCAGCTCCTCGACAGGGAACTATGGCTACCCCTTC. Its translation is CASSSSTGNYGYPF.

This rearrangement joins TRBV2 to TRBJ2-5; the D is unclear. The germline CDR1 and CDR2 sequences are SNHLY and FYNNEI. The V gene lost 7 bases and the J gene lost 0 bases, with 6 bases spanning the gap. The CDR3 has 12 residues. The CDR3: CASKRYQETQYF. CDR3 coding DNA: TGTGCCAGCAAGCGTTACCAAGAGACCCAGTACTTC.

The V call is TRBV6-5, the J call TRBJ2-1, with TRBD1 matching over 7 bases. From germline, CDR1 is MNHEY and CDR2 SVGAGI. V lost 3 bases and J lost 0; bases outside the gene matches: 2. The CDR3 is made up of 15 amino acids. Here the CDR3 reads CASSYHRGSYNEQFF. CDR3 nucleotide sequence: TGTGCCAGCAGTTATCACAGGGGCTCCTACAATGAGCAGTTCTTC.